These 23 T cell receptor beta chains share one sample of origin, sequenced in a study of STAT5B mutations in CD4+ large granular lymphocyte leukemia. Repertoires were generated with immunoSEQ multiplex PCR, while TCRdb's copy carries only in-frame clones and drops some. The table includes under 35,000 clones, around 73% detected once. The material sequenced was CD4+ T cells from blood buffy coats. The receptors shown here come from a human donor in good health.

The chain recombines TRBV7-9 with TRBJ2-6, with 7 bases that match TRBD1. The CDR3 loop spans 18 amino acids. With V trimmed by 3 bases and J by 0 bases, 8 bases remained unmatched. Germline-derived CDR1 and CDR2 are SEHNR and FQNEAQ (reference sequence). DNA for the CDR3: TGTGCCAGCAGCTTCGGGACAGCTTTTGTCTCTGGGGCCAACGTCCTGACTTTC. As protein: CASSFGTAFVSGANVLTF. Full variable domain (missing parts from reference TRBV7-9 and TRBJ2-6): DTGVSQNPRHKITKRGQNVTFRCDPISEHNRLYWYRQTLGQGPEFLTYFQNEAQLEKSRLLSDRFSAERPKGSFSTLEIQRTEQGDSAMYLCASSFGTAFVSGANVLTFGAGSRLTVL.

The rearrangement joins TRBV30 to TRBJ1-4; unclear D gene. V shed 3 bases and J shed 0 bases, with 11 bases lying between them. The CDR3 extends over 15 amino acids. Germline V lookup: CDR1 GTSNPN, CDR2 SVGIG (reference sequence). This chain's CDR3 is CAWSTSLATNEKLFF. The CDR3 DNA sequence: TGTGCCTGGAGCACCTCCCTTGCAACTAATGAAAAACTGTTTTTT.

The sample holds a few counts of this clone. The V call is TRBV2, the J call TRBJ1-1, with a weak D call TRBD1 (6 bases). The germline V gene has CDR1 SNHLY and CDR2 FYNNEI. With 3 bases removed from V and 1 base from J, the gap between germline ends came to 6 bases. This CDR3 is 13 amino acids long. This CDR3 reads CASSDRGNTEAFF. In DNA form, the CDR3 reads TGTGCCAGCAGTGACAGGGGGAACACTGAAGCTTTCTTT.

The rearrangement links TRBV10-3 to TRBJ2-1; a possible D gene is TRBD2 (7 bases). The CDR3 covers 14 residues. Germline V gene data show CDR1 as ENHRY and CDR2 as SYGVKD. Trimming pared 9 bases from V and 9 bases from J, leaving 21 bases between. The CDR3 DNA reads TGTGCCATGACCCGGCACGGGGGGCGCTCTGAGCAGTTCTTC. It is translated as CAMTRHGGRSEQFF.

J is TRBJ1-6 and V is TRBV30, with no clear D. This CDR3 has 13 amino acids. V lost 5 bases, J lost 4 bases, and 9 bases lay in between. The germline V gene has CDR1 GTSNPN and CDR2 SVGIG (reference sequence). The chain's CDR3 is CAWGRQYNSPLHF. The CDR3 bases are TGTGCCTGGGGGCGGCAGTATAATTCACCCCTCCACTTT.

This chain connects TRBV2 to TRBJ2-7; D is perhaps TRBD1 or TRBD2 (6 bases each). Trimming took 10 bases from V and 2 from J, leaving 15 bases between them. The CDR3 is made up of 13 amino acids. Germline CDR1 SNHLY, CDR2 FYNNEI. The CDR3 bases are TGTGCCAACTCAAGGGGGGCAGCCTACGAGCAGTACTTC. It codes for CANSRGAAYEQYF.

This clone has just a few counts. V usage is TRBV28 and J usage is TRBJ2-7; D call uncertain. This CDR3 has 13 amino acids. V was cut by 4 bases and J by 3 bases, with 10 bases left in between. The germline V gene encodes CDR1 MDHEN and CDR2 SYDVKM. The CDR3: CASSSSQDYEQYF. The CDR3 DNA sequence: TGTGCCAGCAGTTCGTCACAAGACTACGAGCAGTACTTC.

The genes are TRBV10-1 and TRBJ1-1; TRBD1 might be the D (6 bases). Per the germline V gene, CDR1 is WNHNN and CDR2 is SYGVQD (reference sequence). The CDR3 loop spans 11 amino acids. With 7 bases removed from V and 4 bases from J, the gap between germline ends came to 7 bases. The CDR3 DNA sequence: TGCGCCAGCACCAGGGGCACTGAAGCTTTCTTT. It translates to CASTRGTEAFF.

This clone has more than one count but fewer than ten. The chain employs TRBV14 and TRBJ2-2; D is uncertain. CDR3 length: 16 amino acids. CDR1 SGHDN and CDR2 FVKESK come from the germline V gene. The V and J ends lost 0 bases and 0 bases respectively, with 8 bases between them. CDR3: CASSQEQLANTGELFF. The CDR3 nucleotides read TGTGCCAGCAGCCAAGAACAGCTCGCGAACACCGGGGAGCTGTTTTTT.

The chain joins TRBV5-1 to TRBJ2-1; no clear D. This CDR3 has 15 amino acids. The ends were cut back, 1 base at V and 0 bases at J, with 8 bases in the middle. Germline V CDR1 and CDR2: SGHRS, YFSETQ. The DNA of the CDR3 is TGCGCCAGCAGCTTGACGGTCAGCTCCTACAATGAGCAGTTCTTC. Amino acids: CASSLTVSSYNEQFF. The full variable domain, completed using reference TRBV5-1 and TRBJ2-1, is KAGVTQTPRYLIKTRGQQVTLSCSPISGHRSVSWYQQTPGQGLQFLFEYFSETQRNKGNFPGRFSGRQFSNSRSEMNVSTLELGDSALYLCASSLTVSSYNEQFFGPGTRLTVL.

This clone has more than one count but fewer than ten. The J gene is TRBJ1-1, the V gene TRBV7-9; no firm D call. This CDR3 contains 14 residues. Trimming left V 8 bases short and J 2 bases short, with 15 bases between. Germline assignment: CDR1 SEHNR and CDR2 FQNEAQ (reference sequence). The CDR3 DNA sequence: TGTGCCAGCCTCCTTGGGGAGGGAAACACTGAAGCTTTCTTT. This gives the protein CASLLGEGNTEAFF.

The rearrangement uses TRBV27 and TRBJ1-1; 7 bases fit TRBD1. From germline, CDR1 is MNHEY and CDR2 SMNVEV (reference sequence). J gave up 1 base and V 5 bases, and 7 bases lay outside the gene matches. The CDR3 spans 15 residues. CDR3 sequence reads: CASSPIRGKNTEAFF. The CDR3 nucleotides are TGTGCCAGCAGTCCAATCAGGGGGAAGAACACTGAAGCTTTCTTT.

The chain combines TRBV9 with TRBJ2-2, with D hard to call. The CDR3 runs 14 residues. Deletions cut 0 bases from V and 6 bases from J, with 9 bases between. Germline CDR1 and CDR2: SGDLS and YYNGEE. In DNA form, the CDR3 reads TGTGCCAGCAGCGTAGCTTCGGAGCCCGGGGAGCTGTTTTTT. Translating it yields CASSVASEPGELFF.

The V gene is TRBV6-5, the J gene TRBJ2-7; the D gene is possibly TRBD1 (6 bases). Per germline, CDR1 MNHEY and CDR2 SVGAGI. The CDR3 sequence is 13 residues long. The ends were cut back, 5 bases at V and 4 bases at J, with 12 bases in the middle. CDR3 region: CASSPGALYEQYF. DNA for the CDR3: TGTGCCAGCAGTCCAGGGGCCCTATACGAGCAGTACTTC.

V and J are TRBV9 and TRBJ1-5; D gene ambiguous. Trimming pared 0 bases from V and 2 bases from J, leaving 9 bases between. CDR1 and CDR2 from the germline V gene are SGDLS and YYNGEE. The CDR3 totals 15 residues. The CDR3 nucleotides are TGTGCCAGCAGCGTAGGGGTGTCAGGCAATCAGCCCCAGCATTTT. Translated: CASSVGVSGNQPQHF.

The DNA of the CDR3 is TGCGCCAGCAGCTTGGTTGCACAGTCTGGAAACACCATATATTTT. This encodes CASSLVAQSGNTIYF. The chain couples TRBV5-1 to TRBJ1-3; D unresolved. There are 15 residues in the CDR3. With 0 bases removed from V and 1 base from J, the gap between germline ends came to 8 bases. Germline V gene data show CDR1 as SGHRS and CDR2 as YFSETQ.

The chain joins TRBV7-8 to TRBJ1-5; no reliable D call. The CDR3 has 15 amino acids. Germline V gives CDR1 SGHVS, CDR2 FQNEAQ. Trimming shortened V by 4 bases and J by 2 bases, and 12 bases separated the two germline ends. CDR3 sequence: CASSSRAQGNQPQHF. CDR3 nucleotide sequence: TGTGCCAGCAGCTCCCGGGCCCAGGGCAATCAGCCCCAGCATTTT.

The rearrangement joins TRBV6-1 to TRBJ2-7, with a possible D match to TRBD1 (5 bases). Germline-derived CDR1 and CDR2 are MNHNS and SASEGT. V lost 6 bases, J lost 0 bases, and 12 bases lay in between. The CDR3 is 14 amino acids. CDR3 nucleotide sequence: TGTGCCAGCAGACTGACAGTCAGCTCCTACGAGCAGTACTTC. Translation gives CASRLTVSSYEQYF.

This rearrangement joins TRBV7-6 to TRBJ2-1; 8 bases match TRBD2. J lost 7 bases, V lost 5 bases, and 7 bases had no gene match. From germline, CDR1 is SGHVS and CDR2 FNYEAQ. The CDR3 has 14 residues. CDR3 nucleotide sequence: TGTGCCAGCAGCACCCGGGGGGGCGGAAATGAGCAGTTCTTC. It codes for CASSTRGGGNEQFF.

Written as DNA, the CDR3 is TGTGCCAGCAGCCTAGAGGTAGCGGGTGCCTACGAGCAGTACTTC. It is translated as CASSLEVAGAYEQYF. The chain links TRBV9 to TRBJ2-7, with TRBD2 matching over 7 bases. CDR3 size: 15 residues. With V trimmed by 4 bases and J by 2 bases, 9 bases remained unmatched. The germline gives CDR1 SGDLS, CDR2 YYNGEE.

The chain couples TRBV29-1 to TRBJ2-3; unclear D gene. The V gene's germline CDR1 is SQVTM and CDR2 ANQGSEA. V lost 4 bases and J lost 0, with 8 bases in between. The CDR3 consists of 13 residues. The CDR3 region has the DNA TGCAGCGTTGCTCCCGAAAGCACAGATACGCAGTATTTT. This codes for CSVAPESTDTQYF.

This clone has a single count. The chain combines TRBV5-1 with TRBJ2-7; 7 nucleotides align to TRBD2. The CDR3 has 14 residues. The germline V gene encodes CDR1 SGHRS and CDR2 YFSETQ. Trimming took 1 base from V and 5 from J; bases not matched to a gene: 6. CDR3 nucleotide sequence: TGCGCCAGCAGCTTGTGGGTGGGGACTAACGAGCAGTACTTC. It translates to CASSLWVGTNEQYF. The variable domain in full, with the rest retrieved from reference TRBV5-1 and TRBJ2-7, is KAGVTQTPRYLIKTRGQQVTLSCSPISGHRSVSWYQQTPGQGLQFLFEYFSETQRNKGNFPGRFSGRQFSNSRSEMNVSTLELGDSALYLCASSLWVGTNEQYFGPGTRLTVT.

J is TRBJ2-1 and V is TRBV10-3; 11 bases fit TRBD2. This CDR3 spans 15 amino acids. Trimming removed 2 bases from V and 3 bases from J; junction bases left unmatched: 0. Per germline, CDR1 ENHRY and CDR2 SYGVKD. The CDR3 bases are TGTGCCATCAGTGAGGGACTAGCGGGCTACAATGAGCAGTTCTTC. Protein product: CAISEGLAGYNEQFF.